The next 6 T cell receptor beta chains were all read from a single sample in a study of T cells in Graves' hyperthyroidism and ophthalmopathy. What was amplified from RNA transcripts were TCR beta CDR3 regions. A first-round RT-PCR of the TCR CDR3 used the HTBI primer set. TCRdb independently ran MiXCR on the multiplex PCR reads; one entry per CDR3 protein. This sample yields 400,000 to 600,000 distinct CDR3 sequences, of which about 16% are seen a single time; about 31% belongs to the top ten. Sequences were obtained from blood. The receptor source for this set is a woman in her twenties or thirties with Graves' ophthalmopathy.

This clonotype was seen many times. V usage is TRBV5-6 and J usage is TRBJ2-7; D remains unclear. This CDR3 has 14 residues. Deletions cut 1 base from V and 2 bases from J, with 10 bases between. Germline CDR1 is SGHDT and CDR2 is YYEEEE. CDR3 sequence (DNA): TGTGCCAGCAGCTTGTTAGCCGATACCTACGAGCAGTACTTC. Protein: CASSLLADTYEQYF.

Ten or more counts support this clonotype. CDR3 sequence: CASSQEETQYF. The CDR3 DNA reads as TGTGCCAGCAGCCAAGAAGAGACCCAGTACTTC. J is TRBJ2-5 and V is TRBV3-1; D not certain. From germline, CDR1 is LGHDT and CDR2 YNNKEL (reference sequence). The CDR3 is 11 residues long. Trimming removed 0 bases at V and 4 bases at J, with 0 bases between.

This clonotype was recorded many times. The chain employs TRBV28 and TRBJ2-7; D unclear. The germline V gene has CDR1 MDHEN and CDR2 SYDVKM. Deletions cut 7 bases from V and 1 base from J, with 11 bases between. There are 13 residues in the CDR3. CDR3 sequence reads: CASTWLGSYEQYF. CDR3 bases: TGTGCCAGCACTTGGTTAGGGTCCTACGAGCAGTACTTC. The full variable domain, rest sourced from reference TRBV28 and TRBJ2-7, is DVKVTQSSRYLVKRTGEKVFLECVQDMDHENMFWYRQDPGLGLRLIYFSYDVKMKEKGDIPEGYSVSREKKERFSLILESASTNQTSMYLCASTWLGSYEQYFGPGTRLTVT.

The rearrangement joins TRBV6-4 to TRBJ2-2, with D tentatively TRBD2 (5 bases). This CDR3 spans 16 amino acids. V lost 3 bases and J lost 7, with 18 bases in between. Germline V gene data show CDR1 as MRHNA and CDR2 as SNTAGT. The CDR3 DNA is TGTGCCAGCAGTGATGTCGGGGTCCTAGGCGGCGGGGAGCTGTTTTTT. Protein sequence: CASSDVGVLGGGELFF.

This clonotype was observed at least ten times. The chain links TRBV2 to TRBJ2-7; D tentatively fits TRBD1 or TRBD2 (6 bases each). Trimming stripped 10 bases from V and 2 bases from J, with 15 bases between. This CDR3 is built from 13 residues. The germline V gene has CDR1 SNHLY and CDR2 FYNNEI. The CDR3 DNA reads as TGTGCCACCTCGACAGGACTAACCTACGAGCAGTACTTC. Protein sequence: CATSTGLTYEQYF.

This clonotype was counted a few times. The J gene is TRBJ2-1, the V gene TRBV7-9; D is uncertain. Looked up from germline, CDR1 is SEHNR and CDR2 is FQNEAQ (reference sequence). This CDR3 region has 11 residues. Trimming took 8 bases from V and 4 from J, leaving 6 bases between them. The DNA for the CDR3 is TGTGCCAGCCCCAATTACAATGAGCAGTTCTTC. Translated, it gives CASPNYNEQFF.